This T cell receptor (beta chain) was documented in a study of a mutant IDH1 vaccine in newly diagnosed glioma. As for the study in general: In some groups vaccination began 4-6 weeks post-radiotherapy; others received it with temozolomide. General study results and limits: The vaccine induced immune responses, and these occurred in roughly 93% of patients.

This clone was counted a single time. Its antigen is unknown. Clones were read by immunoSEQ multiplex PCR, and TCRdb kept only the in-frame ones, dropping some. The table lists 24,000 or so clones, roughly 83% of them singletons. J gave up 2 bases and V 3 bases, and 2 bases lay outside the gene matches. Germline CDR1 SGHDT, CDR2 YYEEEE. The CDR3 has 13 amino acids. Noted time point: week 47, end of study. Doses consisted of 300 ug of mutant IDH1 20-mer peptide each, paired with topical imiquimod. Astrocytomas that were new, WHO grade 3 or 4, IDH1-mutant and ATRX-lost were present in the donors. The chain joins TRBV5-6 to TRBJ2-7; 7 positions match TRBD1. Source: PBMCs, taken from a glioma patient whose treatment included an IDH1 peptide vaccine. The sequence was collected from a man between 35 and 55 years old with glioma. The CDR3 sequence: CASSWDSPYEQYF. The CDR3 DNA reads as TGTGCCAGCAGCTGGGACAGCCCCTACGAGCAGTACTTC.